Shown below are 13 T cell receptor beta chains from a single sample sequenced in a study of blood T cell repertoires in COVID-19 (dated by TCRdb to the early 2020s). Preparation of the library involved the immunoSEQ multiplex PCR assay. TCRdb stores this immuneACCESS table with in-frame sequences only. Part of the clones is absent; in the studies checked, under half of the shortfall reflects unresolved V genes, and no reason is known for the rest. Recorded for this sample are just over 250,000 clones; around nine tenths of them occurred a single time. The ten biggest clones cover around 10% of the sample. What was sequenced was peripheral blood. These receptors originate from a man in his forties who had recovered from COVID-19.

The count of this clone is one. V gene TRBV28 combines with J gene TRBJ2-7, with D possibly being TRBD1 (5 bases). V lost 3 bases and J 6 bases, leaving 15 bases between the germline ends. The germline V gene encodes CDR1 MDHEN and CDR2 SYDVKM. CDR3 length equals 14 residues. CDR3 protein: CASSLAGPSGEQYF. The DNA of the CDR3 is TGTGCCAGCAGTTTGGCAGGGCCTTCCGGCGAGCAGTACTTC.

Remarks on this clone: Different DNA sequences within this sample yield the same CDR3. V and J are TRBV6-5 and TRBJ1-1, with D unresolved. CDR3 length: 12 amino acids. The V gene's germline CDR1 is MNHEY and CDR2 SVGAGI. V lost 4 bases, J lost 2 bases, and 5 bases lay in between. CDR3 sequence reads: CASSSGNTEAFF. In nucleotides, the CDR3 is TGTGCCAGCAGTTCGGGAAACACTGAAGCTTTCTTT.

The rearrangement joins TRBV2 to TRBJ2-3, with a possible D match to TRBD2 (7 bases). Looked up from germline, CDR1 is SNHLY and CDR2 is FYNNEI. Trimming pared 7 bases from V and 7 bases from J, leaving 15 bases between. The length of the CDR3 is 13 residues. The CDR3 here is CASKGGAVNTQYF. CDR3 nucleotide sequence: TGTGCCAGCAAAGGGGGGGCGGTGAATACGCAGTATTTT.

The rearrangement uses TRBV27 and TRBJ1-5; TRBD1 might be the D (5 bases). Trimming took off 3 bases at V and 5 bases at J, with 8 bases between the two ends. There are 13 residues in the CDR3. Per the germline V gene, CDR1 is MNHEY and CDR2 is SMNVEV (reference sequence). CDR3 loop: CASSFGGDQPQHF. Here the CDR3 DNA reads TGTGCCAGCAGTTTTGGGGGGGATCAGCCCCAGCATTTT.

The chain combines TRBV10-1 with TRBJ2-7; TRBD2 matches at 12 bases. The J segment lost 3 bases and the V segment lost 7 bases, leaving 13 bases of the junction unmatched. Germline V gene data show CDR1 as WNHNN and CDR2 as SYGVQD (reference sequence). This CDR3 spans 17 amino acids. CDR3: CASTGLAGNIPNYEQYF. CDR3 nucleotide sequence: TGCGCCAGCACAGGACTAGCGGGAAACATTCCTAACTACGAGCAGTACTTC.

V and J are TRBV11-2 and TRBJ2-7; weak D call: TRBD1 (5 bases). CDR3 length equals 16 residues. The germline gives CDR1 SGHAT, CDR2 FQNNGV. V was pared by 4 bases and J by 0 bases, with 16 bases between. The CDR3 is CASSSLPDKSSYEQYF. For the CDR3, the DNA is TGTGCCAGCAGCTCGCTCCCGGACAAGAGCTCCTACGAGCAGTACTTC.

The chain uses TRBV2 and TRBJ2-3; 14 bases agree with TRBD2. Germline V gene sequence: CDR1 SNHLY, CDR2 FYNNEI. J was trimmed by 5 bases and V by 7 bases; bases with no gene match: 17. CDR3 length equals 19 residues. The CDR3 DNA reads TGTGCCAGCACCCCCTTGAAGGGACTAGCGGGGGCGGGGGTAGATACGCAGTATTTT. Amino acids: CASTPLKGLAGAGVDTQYF.

CDR3 sequence reads: CASSLRGLAGTYNEQFF. CDR3 sequence (DNA): TGTGCCAGCAGTTTAAGGGGACTAGCGGGAACCTACAATGAGCAGTTCTTC. The chain recombines TRBV27 with TRBJ2-1; 13 nucleotides match TRBD2. Per germline, CDR1 MNHEY and CDR2 SMNVEV (reference sequence). V was clipped by 2 bases and J by 2 bases; unmatched bases: 3. This CDR3 has 17 amino acids.

V and J are TRBV11-2 and TRBJ2-5, with D possibly being TRBD2 (6 bases). Deletions cut 5 bases from V and 4 bases from J, with 14 bases between. In germline, CDR1 is SGHAT, CDR2 FQNNGV. CDR3 length: 14 amino acids. This CDR3 reads CASSQGLTRETQYF. CDR3 DNA: TGTGCCAGCAGCCAGGGACTTACACGAGAGACCCAGTACTTC.

This rearrangement joins TRBV11-2 to TRBJ1-4, with 8 nucleotides matching TRBD1. The CDR3 contains 16 residues. Germline V lookup: CDR1 SGHAT, CDR2 FQNNGV. After removal of 2 bases from V and 4 bases from J, the junction contained 6 bases not matched to a gene. The CDR3 bases are TGTGCCAGCAGCTTATCGGGACAGGCTAATAATGAAAAACTGTTTTTT. Translating it yields CASSLSGQANNEKLFF.

This chain links TRBV3-1 (or the pseudogene TRBV3-2) with TRBJ2-7; 8 nucleotides line up with TRBD2. Germline CDR1 reads LGHDT; CDR2 reads YNNKEL (reference sequence). V shed 2 bases and J 2 bases; nucleotides not matched to a gene: 5. This CDR3 spans 15 amino acids. This chain's CDR3 is CASSQMRGGTYEQYF. Written as DNA, the CDR3 is TGTGCCAGCAGCCAAATGCGCGGGGGGACCTACGAGCAGTACTTC.

The V gene is TRBV30, the J gene TRBJ2-7; 10 nucleotides align to TRBD1. The V gene end was trimmed by 2 bases and the J gene end by 4 bases; junction bases not matched to a gene: 5. Germline V gene lookup returns CDR1 GTSNPN and CDR2 SVGIG (reference sequence). This CDR3 has 14 amino acids. The CDR3 DNA is TGTGCCTGGAGTTCAGACAGGGGGCTGTACGAGCAGTACTTC. It yields the protein CAWSSDRGLYEQYF.

In DNA, the CDR3 is TGTGCCAGCAGCTTACCGGGACTAGCGGAACTATCCTACGAGCAGTACTTC. Translating it yields CASSLPGLAELSYEQYF. The chain has TRBV7-9 and TRBJ2-7, with 11 bases lining up with TRBD2. V dropped 2 bases and J dropped 1; count of bases not matched to a gene: 7. CDR3 length: 17 residues. Germline-derived CDR1 and CDR2 are SEHNR and FQNEAQ (reference sequence).